This T cell receptor beta chain appears in the sequencing data of a study of glioma-infiltrating T cells after dendritic cell vaccination. This CDR3 has 14 amino acids. Per germline, CDR1 GTSNPN and CDR2 SVGIG (reference sequence). V trimming: 3 bases; J trimming: 5 bases; junction bases outside the gene matches: 6. Sequenced by immunoSEQ multiplex PCR; TCRdb stores in-frame clones only, minus some. The sample holds fewer than 85,000 clones, about 87% seen once. The material was blood, obtained before dendritic cell vaccination. The genes are TRBV30 and TRBJ2-1, with TRBD2 matching over 8 bases. The receptor comes from a human donor with glioblastoma. Written as DNA, the CDR3 is TGTGCCTGGAGCGGCGGGACTAGTAACAATGAGCAGTTCTTC. Its protein product is CAWSGGTSNNEQFF.